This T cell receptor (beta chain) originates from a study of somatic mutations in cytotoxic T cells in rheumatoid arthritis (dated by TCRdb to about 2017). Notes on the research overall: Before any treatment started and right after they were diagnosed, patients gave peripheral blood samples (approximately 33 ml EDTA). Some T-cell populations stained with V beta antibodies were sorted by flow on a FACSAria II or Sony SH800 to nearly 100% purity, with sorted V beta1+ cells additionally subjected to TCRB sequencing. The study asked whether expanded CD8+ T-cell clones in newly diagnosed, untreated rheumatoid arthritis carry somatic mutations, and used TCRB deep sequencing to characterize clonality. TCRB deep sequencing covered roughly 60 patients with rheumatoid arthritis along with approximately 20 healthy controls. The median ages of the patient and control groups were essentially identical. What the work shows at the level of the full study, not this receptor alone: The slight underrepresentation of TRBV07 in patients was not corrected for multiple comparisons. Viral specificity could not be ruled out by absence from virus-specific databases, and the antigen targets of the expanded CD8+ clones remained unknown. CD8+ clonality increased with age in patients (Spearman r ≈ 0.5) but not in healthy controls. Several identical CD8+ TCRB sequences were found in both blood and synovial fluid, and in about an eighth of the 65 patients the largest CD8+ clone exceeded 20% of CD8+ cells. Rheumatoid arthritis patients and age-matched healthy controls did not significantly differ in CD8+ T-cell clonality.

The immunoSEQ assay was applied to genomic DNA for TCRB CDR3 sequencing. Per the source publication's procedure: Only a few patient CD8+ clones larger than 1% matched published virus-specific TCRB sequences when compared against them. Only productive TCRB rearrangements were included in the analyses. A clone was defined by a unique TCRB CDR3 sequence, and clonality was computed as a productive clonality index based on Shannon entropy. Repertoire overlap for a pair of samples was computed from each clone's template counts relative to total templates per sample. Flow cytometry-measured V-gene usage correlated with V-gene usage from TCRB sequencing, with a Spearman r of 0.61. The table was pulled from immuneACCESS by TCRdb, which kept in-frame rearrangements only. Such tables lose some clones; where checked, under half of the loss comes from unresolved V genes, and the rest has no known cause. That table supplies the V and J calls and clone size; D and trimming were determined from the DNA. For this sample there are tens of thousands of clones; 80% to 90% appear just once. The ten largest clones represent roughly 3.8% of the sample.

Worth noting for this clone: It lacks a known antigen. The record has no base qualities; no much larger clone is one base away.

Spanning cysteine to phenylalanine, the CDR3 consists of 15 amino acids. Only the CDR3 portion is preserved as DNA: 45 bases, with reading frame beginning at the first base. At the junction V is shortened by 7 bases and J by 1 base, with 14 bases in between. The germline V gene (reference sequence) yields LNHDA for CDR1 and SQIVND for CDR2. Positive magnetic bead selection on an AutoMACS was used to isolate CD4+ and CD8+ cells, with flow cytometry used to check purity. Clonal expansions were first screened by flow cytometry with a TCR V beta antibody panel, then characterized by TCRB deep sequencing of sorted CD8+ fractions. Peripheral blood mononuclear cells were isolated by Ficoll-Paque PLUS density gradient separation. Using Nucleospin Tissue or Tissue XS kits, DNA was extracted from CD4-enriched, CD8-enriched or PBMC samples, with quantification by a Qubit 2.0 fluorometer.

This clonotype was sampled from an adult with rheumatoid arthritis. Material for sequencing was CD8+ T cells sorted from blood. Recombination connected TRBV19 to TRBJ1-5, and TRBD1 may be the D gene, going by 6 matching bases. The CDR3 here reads CASTLRGASNQPQHF. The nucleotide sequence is TGTGCCAGTACCTTGAGGGGGGCCAGCAATCAGCCCCAGCATTTT.